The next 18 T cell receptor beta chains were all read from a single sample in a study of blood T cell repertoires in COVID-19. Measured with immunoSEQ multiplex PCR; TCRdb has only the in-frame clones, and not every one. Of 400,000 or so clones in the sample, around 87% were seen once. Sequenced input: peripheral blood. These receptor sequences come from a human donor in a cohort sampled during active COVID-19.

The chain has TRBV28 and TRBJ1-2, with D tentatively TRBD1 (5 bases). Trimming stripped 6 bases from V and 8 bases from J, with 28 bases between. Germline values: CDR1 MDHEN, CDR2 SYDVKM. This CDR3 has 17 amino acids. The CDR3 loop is CASSRIGAGRLLKGYTF. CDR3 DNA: TGTGCCAGCAGCCGGATCGGGGCGGGGCGCCTTCTGAAGGGCTACACCTTC.

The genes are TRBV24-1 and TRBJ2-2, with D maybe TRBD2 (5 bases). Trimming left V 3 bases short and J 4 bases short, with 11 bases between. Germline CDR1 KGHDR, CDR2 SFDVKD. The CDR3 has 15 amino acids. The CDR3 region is CATSDTGIGTGELFF. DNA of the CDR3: TGTGCCACCAGTGATACCGGGATCGGCACCGGGGAGCTGTTTTTT.

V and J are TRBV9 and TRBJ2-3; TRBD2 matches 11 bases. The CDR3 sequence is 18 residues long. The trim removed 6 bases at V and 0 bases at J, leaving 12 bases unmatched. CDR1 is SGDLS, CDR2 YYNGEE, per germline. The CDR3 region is CASTLGTSGFSSTDTQYF. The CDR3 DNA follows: TGTGCCAGCACCCTAGGGACTAGCGGTTTTTCTAGCACAGATACGCAGTATTTT.

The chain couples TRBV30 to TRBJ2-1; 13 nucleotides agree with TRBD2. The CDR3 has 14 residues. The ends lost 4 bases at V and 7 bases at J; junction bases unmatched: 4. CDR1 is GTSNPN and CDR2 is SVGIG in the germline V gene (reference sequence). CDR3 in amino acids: CAWTTSGRLNEQFF. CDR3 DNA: TGTGCCTGGACGACTAGCGGGAGGTTAAATGAGCAGTTCTTC.

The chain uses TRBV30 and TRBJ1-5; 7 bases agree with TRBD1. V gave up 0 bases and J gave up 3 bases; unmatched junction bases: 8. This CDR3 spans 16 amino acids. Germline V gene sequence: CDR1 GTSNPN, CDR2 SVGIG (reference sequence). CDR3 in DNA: TGTGCCTGGAGTGTCGCGACAGGGCGCCCCAATCAGCCCCAGCATTTT. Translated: CAWSVATGRPNQPQHF.

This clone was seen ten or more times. The CDR3 nucleotides read TGTGCCAGCAGCGGGCGACATGGCCTCTCTGGAAACACCATATATTTT. Its translation: CASSGRHGLSGNTIYF. The chain employs TRBV14 and TRBJ1-3; D not certain. The germline gives CDR1 SGHDN, CDR2 FVKESK. V was pared by 5 bases and J by 0 bases, with 14 bases between. This CDR3 contains 16 residues.

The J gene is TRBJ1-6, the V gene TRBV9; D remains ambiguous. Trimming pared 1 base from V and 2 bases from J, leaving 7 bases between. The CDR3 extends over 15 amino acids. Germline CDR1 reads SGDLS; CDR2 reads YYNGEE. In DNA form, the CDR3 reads TGTGCCAGCAGCGTAACCGGTACCTATAATTCACCCCTCCACTTT. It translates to CASSVTGTYNSPLHF.

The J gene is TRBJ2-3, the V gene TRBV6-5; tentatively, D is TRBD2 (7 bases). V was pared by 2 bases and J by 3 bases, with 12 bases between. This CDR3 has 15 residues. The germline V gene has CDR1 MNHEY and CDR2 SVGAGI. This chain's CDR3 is CASSYQGRGTDTQYF. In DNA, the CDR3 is TGTGCCAGCAGTTACCAGGGGAGGGGGACAGATACGCAGTATTTT.

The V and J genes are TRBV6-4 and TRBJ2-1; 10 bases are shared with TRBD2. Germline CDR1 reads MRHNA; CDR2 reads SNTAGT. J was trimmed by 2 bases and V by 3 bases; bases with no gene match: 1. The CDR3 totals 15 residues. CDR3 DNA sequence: TGTGCCAGCAGTGAAGCGGGAGGGACCTACAATGAGCAGTTCTTC. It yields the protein CASSEAGGTYNEQFF.

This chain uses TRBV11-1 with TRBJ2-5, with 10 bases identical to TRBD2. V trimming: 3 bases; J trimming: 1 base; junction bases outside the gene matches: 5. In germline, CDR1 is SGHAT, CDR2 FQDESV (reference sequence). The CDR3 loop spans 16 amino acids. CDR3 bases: TGTGCCAGCAGCTTGGGGAGCGGGGGGGTCCAAGAGACCCAGTACTTC. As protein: CASSLGSGGVQETQYF.

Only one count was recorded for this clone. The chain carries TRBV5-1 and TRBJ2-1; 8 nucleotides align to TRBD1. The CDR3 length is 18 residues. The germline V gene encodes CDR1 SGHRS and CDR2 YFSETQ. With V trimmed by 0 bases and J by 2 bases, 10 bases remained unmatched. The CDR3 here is CASSLAQGTGGPYNEQFF. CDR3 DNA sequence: TGCGCCAGCAGCTTGGCCCAAGGGACAGGCGGACCCTACAATGAGCAGTTCTTC.

CDR3 sequence (DNA): TGTGCCAGCAGCCAAGGGTCAACAGGGGGCATCGGGGATCAGCCCCAGCATTTT. This encodes CASSQGSTGGIGDQPQHF. The chain uses TRBV3-1 (or the pseudogene TRBV3-2) and TRBJ1-5, with TRBD1 identical over 9 bases. V shed 1 base, J shed 5 bases, and the junction held 12 bases outside the gene matches. The CDR3 totals 18 residues. Germline assignment: CDR1 LGHDT and CDR2 YNNKEL (reference sequence).

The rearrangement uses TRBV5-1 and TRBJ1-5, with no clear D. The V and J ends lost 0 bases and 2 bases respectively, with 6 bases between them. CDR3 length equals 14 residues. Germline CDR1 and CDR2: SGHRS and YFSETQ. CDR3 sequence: CASSLDQGNQPQHF. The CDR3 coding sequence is TGCGCCAGCAGCTTGGACCAGGGCAATCAGCCCCAGCATTTT. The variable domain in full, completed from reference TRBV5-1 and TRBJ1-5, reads KAGVTQTPRYLIKTRGQQVTLSCSPISGHRSVSWYQQTPGQGLQFLFEYFSETQRNKGNFPGRFSGRQFSNSRSEMNVSTLELGDSALYLCASSLDQGNQPQHFGDGTRLSIL.

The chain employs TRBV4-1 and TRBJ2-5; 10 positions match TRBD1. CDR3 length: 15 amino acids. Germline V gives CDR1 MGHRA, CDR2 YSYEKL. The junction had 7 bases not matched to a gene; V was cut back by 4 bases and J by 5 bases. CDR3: CASSPRQGAGETQYF. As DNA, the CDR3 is TGCGCCAGCAGCCCCCGACAGGGGGCGGGGGAGACCCAGTACTTC.

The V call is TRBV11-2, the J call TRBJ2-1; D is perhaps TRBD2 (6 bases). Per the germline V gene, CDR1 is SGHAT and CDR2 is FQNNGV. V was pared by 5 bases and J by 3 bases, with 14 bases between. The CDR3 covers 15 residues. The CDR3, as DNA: TGTGCCAGCAGCCTTAGGCGGGATCTCTACAATGAGCAGTTCTTC. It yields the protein CASSLRRDLYNEQFF.

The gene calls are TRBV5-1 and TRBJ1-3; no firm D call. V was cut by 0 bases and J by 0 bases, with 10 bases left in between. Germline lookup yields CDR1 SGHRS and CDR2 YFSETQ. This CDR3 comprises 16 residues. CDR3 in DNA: TGCGCCAGCAGCTTGGATGCGATTGGCTCTGGAAACACCATATATTTT. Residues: CASSLDAIGSGNTIYF.

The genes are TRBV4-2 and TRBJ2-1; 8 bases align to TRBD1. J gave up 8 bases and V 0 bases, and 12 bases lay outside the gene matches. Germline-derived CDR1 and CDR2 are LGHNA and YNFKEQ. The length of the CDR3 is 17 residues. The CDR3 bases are TGTGCCAGCAGCCAAGATCCCCAGGGGGCCTTTTTCGATGAGCAGTTCTTC. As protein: CASSQDPQGAFFDEQFF.

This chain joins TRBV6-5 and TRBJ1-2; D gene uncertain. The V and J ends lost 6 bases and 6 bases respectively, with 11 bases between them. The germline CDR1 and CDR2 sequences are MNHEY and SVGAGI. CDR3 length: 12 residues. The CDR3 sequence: CASRRWEDGYTF. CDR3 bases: TGTGCCAGCAGGCGTTGGGAGGATGGCTACACCTTC.